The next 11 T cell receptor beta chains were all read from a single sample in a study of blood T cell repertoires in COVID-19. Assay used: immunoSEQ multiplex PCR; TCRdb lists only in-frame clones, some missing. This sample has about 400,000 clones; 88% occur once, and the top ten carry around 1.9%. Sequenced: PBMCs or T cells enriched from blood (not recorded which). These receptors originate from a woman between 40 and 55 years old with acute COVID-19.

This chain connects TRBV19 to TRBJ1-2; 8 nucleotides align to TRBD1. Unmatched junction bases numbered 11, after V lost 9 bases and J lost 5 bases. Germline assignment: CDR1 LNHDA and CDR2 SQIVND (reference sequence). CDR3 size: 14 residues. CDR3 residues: CASGTRTGQYGYTF. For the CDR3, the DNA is TGTGCCAGCGGCACCCGGACAGGGCAATATGGCTACACCTTC. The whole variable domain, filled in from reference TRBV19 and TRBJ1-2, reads DGGITQSPKYLFRKEGQNVTLSCEQNLNHDAMYWYRQDPGQGLRLIYYSQIVNDFQKGDIAEGYSVSREKKESFPLTVTSAQKNPTAFYLCASGTRTGQYGYTFGSGTRLTVV.

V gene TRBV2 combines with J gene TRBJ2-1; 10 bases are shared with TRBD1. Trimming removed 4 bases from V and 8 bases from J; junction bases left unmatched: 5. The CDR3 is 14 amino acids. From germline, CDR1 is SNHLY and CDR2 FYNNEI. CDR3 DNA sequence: TGTGCCAGCAGTGTAGACAGGGGGCACGATGAGCAGTTCTTC. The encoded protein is CASSVDRGHDEQFF.

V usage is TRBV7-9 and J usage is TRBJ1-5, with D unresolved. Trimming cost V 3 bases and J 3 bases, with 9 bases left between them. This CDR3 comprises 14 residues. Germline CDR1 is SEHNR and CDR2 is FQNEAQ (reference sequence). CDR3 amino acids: CASSLGSLNQPQHF. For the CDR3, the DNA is TGTGCCAGCAGCTTGGGCAGTCTCAATCAGCCCCAGCATTTT.

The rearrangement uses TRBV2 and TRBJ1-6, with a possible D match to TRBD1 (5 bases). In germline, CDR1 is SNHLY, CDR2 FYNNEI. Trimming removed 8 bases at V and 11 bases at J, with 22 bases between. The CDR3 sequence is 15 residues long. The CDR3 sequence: CASVPAPGWEPPLHF. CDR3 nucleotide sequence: TGTGCCAGCGTCCCAGCCCCAGGGTGGGAACCACCCCTCCACTTT.

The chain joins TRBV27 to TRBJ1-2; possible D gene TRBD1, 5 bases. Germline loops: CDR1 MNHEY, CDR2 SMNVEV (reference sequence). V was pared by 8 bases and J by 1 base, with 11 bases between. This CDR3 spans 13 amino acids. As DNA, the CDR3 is TGTGCCAGCGGGCCGGGACTTAACTATGGCTACACCTTC. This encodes CASGPGLNYGYTF.

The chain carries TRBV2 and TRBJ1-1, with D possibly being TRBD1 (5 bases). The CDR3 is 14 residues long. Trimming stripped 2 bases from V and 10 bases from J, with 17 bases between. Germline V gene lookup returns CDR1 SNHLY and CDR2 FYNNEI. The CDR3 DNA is TGTGCCAGCAGTGAAACCCCTGCCCAGGGCGCAGCTTTCTTT. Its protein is CASSETPAQGAAFF. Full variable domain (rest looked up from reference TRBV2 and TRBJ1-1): EPEVTQTPSHQVTQMGQEVILRCVPISNHLYFYWYRQILGQKVEFLVSFYNNEISEKSEIFDDQFSVERPDGSNFTLKIRSTKLEDSAMYFCASSETPAQGAAFFGQGTRLTVV.

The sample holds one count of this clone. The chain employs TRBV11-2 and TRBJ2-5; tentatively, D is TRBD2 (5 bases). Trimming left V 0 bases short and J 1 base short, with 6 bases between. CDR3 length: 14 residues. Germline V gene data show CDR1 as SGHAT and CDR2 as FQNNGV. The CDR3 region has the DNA TGTGCCAGCAGCTTAGAGAGGGTCCAAGAGACCCAGTACTTC. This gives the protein CASSLERVQETQYF.

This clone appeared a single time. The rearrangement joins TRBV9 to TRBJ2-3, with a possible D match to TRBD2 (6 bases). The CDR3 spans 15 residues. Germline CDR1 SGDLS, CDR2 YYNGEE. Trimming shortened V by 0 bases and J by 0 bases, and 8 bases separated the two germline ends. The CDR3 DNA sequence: TGTGCCAGCAGCGTAGGTAGCGGAAGCACAGATACGCAGTATTTT. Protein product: CASSVGSGSTDTQYF.

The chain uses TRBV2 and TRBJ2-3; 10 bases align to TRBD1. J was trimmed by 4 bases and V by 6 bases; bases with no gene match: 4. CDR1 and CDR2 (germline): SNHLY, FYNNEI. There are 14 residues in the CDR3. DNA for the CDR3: TGTGCCAGCAGCCGGGACAGGGGCGCAGATACGCAGTATTTT. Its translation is CASSRDRGADTQYF.

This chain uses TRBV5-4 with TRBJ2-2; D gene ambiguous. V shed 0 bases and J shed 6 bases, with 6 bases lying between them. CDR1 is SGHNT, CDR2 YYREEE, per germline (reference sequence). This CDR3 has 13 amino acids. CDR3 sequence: CASSLVSAGELFF. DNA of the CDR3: TGTGCCAGCAGCTTGGTTTCGGCCGGGGAGCTGTTTTTT.

Here the CDR3 reads CASSRAPRNTEAFF. DNA for the CDR3: TGCGCCAGCAGTCGGGCACCCCGGAACACTGAAGCTTTCTTT. V usage is TRBV23-1 and J usage is TRBJ1-1; D unresolved. TRBV23-1 carries the ORF label, with uncertain function. V lost 4 bases to trimming and J lost 1 base, with 10 bases between them. There are 14 residues in the CDR3.